This TCR beta chain comes out of a study of PD-1 blockade in classical Hodgkin lymphoma. Overall study context: Intravenous delivery of nivolumab at 3 mg/kg to patients occurred every 2 weeks. Study-wide findings and caveats: The study reported lower baseline TCR diversity in newly diagnosed patients than in healthy donors. The study found that TCR diversity rose significantly by C4D1 in CD4+ but not CD8+ cells. Those starting nivolumab under 1 year post-ASCT were excluded.

Assay: immunoSEQ multiplex PCR; the TCRdb copy retains only in-frame clones and omits some. The sample contains 50,000 to 75,000 clones, around nine tenths of which appear only once. Relapse after autologous stem cell transplantation occurred in every patient, and brentuximab vedotin exposure varied. V was shortened by 5 bases and J by 6 bases, with 22 bases between the two germline ends. Germline lookup yields CDR1 MNHNY and CDR2 SVGAGI (reference sequence). The CDR3 extends over 16 amino acids. This clone was counted between two and nine times. The antigen remains unidentified. Sequencing used peripheral blood mononuclear cells (PBMCs), obtained before the second cycle of nivolumab. This clonotype originated in a human donor with classical Hodgkin lymphoma. The chain combines TRBV6-6 with TRBJ1-1; D uncertain. Here the CDR3 reads CASSPYPRGPGAEAFF. The CDR3 DNA reads TGTGCCAGCAGTCCCTACCCCCGGGGTCCGGGTGCTGAAGCTTTCTTT.